This T cell receptor (beta chain) comes out of a study of cytomegalovirus exposure and HLA in healthy donors. Method: immunoSEQ multiplex PCR; TCRdb's copy keeps in-frame clones and lacks some. The profile shows over 150,000 clones, 80% to 90% of them singletons. Germline V lookup: CDR1 SGDLS, CDR2 YYNGEE. CDR3 length equals 15 residues. The germline V and J ends were trimmed by 4 bases and 0 bases, with 11 bases remaining between them. The donors belonged to the roughly 120-subject validation cohort, separate from the approximately 670-subject first cohort. The chain carries TRBV9 and TRBJ1-3, with D unresolved. The clonotype comes from a young man in good health and CMV-seropositive. Specimen: PBMCs. The CDR3 DNA follows: TGTGCCAGCAGCACCTATCGGGGCTCTGGAAACACCATATATTTT. Protein product: CASSTYRGSGNTIYF.